The clone carrying this T cell receptor (beta chain) has a handful of counts. What it binds is not known. TCRdb keeps only in-frame clones here, not all; method: immunoSEQ multiplex PCR. The table records around 230,000 clones, approximately 83% of them present only once. The donors were part of the approximately 120-subject validation cohort, which stood apart from the roughly 700-subject first cohort. The sample comes from a study of cytomegalovirus exposure and HLA in healthy donors. In germline, CDR1 is LGHNT, CDR2 FRNRAP. The germline V and J ends were trimmed by 4 bases and 5 bases, with 13 bases remaining between them. The CDR3 length is 14 residues. Study-wide points: Researchers catalogued roughly 170 TCR beta chains as cytomegalovirus-associated. The dataset shows that most TCR sequences were rare, while some public TCRs occurred in many donors.

The specimen was PBMCs. The chain couples TRBV12-5 to TRBJ2-3; the D gene is possibly TRBD2 (5 bases). The source is a woman aged 25 to 39 in good health and CMV-seropositive. In DNA form, the CDR3 reads TGTGCTAGTGGTTCGGGGTTCGACCGAGATACGCAGTATTTT. Translating gives CASGSGFDRDTQYF.